A selection of T cell receptor beta chains follows, all from one sample in a study of cytomegalovirus exposure and HLA in healthy donors. Libraries were prepared by immunoSEQ multiplex PCR; TCRdb keeps only in-frame clonotypes and omits some of them. This table has more than 100,000 clones, under 85% appearing once. Material: PBMCs. These TCRs come from a woman in her 50s in good health and CMV-seropositive. Both conserved end residues are part of each CDR3. The D gene is left open where the match is weak. Clone sizes are given selectively: once, few, many, or a class where the clone is expanded.

d_gene | abundance | j_gene | v_gene | CDR3nt | CDR3aa
TRBD2 | NA | TRBJ2-3 | TRBV29-1 | TGCAGCTCTAGCCAGCGGGGGAGCACAGATACGCAGTATTTT | CSSSQRGSTDTQYF
NA | few | TRBJ1-3 | TRBV6-6 | TGTGCCAGCAGTTACTCCGGGGGGCCTGGAAACACCATATATTTT | CASSYSGGPGNTIYF
NA | few | TRBJ2-7 | TRBV30 | TGTGCCTGGAGTGTGGCAGGTAGCTCCTACGAGCAGTACTTC | CAWSVAGSSYEQYF
NA | NA | TRBJ1-1 | TRBV18 | TGTGCCAGCTCACCACCTGGGGCAGTTGGTGAAGCTTTCTTT | CASSPPGAVGEAFF
NA | NA | TRBJ2-7 | TRBV18 | TGTGCCAGCTCACCTTCCTCCAGGGTTGCTCACGAGCAGTACTTC | CASSPSSRVAHEQYF
NA | NA | TRBJ2-5 | TRBV19 | TGTGCCAGTAGTGACCCAGGGGAGACCCAGTACTTC | CASSDPGETQYF
TRBD2 | NA | TRBJ2-3 | TRBV5-4 | TGTGCCAGCAGCTTCGCTGGACTAGCGGGGGGTGTAGATACGCAGTATTTT | CASSFAGLAGGVDTQYF
TRBD2 | NA | TRBJ2-5 | TRBV7-9 | TGTGCCAGCAGCTTACAAGCGGGGGGCAACCAAGAGACCCAGTACTTC | CASSLQAGGNQETQYF
NA | once | TRBJ1-5 | TRBV4-1 | TGCGCCAGCAGCCCAACCGGGACACCTAATCAGCCCCAGCATTTT | CASSPTGTPNQPQHF
TRBD2 | few | TRBJ2-5 | TRBV6-5 | TGTGCCACCCGCCGACCTAGCGGCGGCCAAGAGACCCAGTACTTC | CATRRPSGGQETQYF
NA | few | TRBJ1-2 | TRBV7-9 | TGTGCCAGCAGCCCCGCCAGAGGAAATGGAATCTATGGCTACACCTTC | CASSPARGNGIYGYTF
NA | NA | TRBJ1-1 | TRBV20-1 | TGCAGTGCTAGTAGAGCCGATGAAGCTTTCTTT | CSASRADEAFF
NA | NA | TRBJ1-5 | TRBV7-2 | TGTGCCAGCAGCTTGACAGAGGATCAGCCCCAGCATTTT | CASSLTEDQPQHF
NA | NA | TRBJ1-1 | TRBV6-1 | TGTGCCAGCAGACTGGGAGGGGCAGGAGACACTGAAGCTTTCTTT | CASRLGGAGDTEAFF
NA | NA | TRBJ1-1 | TRBV6-4 | TGTGCCAGCAGTGACGAGATGGAGGCTGAAGCTTTCTTT | CASSDEMEAEAFF
TRBD1 | NA | TRBJ2-5 | TRBV5-8 | TGTGCCAGCAGCCTACTGGGACAGGCGTACCAAGAGACCCAGTACTTC | CASSLLGQAYQETQYF
NA | NA | TRBJ1-5 | TRBV19 | TGTGCCAGTAGTGATGGCGGATACAATCAGCCCCAGCATTTT | CASSDGGYNQPQHF
NA | NA | TRBJ2-2 | TRBV30 | TGTGCCTGGTCTACAGGAAACACCGGGGAGCTGTTTTTT | CAWSTGNTGELFF
NA | NA | TRBJ2-5 | TRBV25-1 | TGTGCCAGCAGTGAAAACACAGGAGAGACCCAGTACTTC | CASSENTGETQYF
NA | NA | TRBJ2-2 | TRBV7-7 | TGTGCCAGCAGCTTACAGGACACCGGGGAGCTGTTTTTT | CASSLQDTGELFF
TRBD1 | NA | TRBJ2-7 | TRBV7-2 | TGTGCCAGCAGCTTACCCGACAGGGCCGAGCAGTACTTC | CASSLPDRAEQYF
TRBD1 | NA | TRBJ1-2 | TRBV2 | TGTGCCAGCAGTGGGGACAGCTTGGGGACCTTC | CASSGDSLGTF